This TCR beta chain came from a study of regulatory T cells in long-lasting Graves disease. Study-level points and caveats: Sample size was small, which may have lowered accuracy. TCR diversity was lower in persistent Graves' patients than in newly diagnosed ones.

Both iRepertoire HTBI primers and Arm-PCR of CDR3 regions were used to build the TCR beta libraries. MiXCR, run by TCRdb on the multiplex PCR reads, gives a single entry per CDR3 protein. The profile covers hundreds of thousands of distinct CDR3 sequences, with about 20% appearing a single time and around 12% taken by the ten largest. This sample's time point: persistent/refractory GD, antithyroid drugs over 5 years with positive TRAb. RNA extracted from PBMCs served as the sequencing template. By American Thyroid Association guidelines, Graves' disease was diagnosed in the cohort. This clonotype was picked up many times. Its antigen is still unknown. This receptor was taken from a female donor with Graves disease. The input for sequencing was peripheral blood mononuclear cells (PBMCs), taken when the disease was refractory, from a patient treated with antithyroid drugs.

The CDR3 spells CASRKQAGSTEAFF. DNA for the CDR3: TGTGCCAGCAGGAAACAAGCTGGGAGCACTGAAGCTTTCTTT. The chain couples TRBV2 to TRBJ1-1; no clear D gene. In germline, CDR1 is SNHLY, CDR2 FYNNEI. Trimming pared 6 bases from V and 4 bases from J, leaving 15 bases between. The CDR3 has 14 amino acids.